Presented here are 28 T cell receptor beta chains from one specimen sequenced in a study of neurological immune-mediated disorders. TCRdb fed the 5' RACE reads into MiXCR, producing one record per CDR3 protein. Found here are 45,000 to 60,000 distinct CDR3 sequences, roughly an eighth of them singletons; the top ten hold roughly 10%. Indicated time point: longitudinal time-point 3. Sequencing was carried out using PBMCs. The receptors come from a male donor with HTLV-1-associated myelopathy (HAM/TSP).

This clonotype was detected ten times or more. V and J are TRBV5-1 and TRBJ1-5; no clear D gene. Per germline, CDR1 SGHRS and CDR2 YFSETQ. Between the trimmed V and J ends, which lost 3 bases and 7 bases, there was a span of 11 bases. The CDR3 totals 13 residues. The chain's CDR3 is CASSWEMGQPQHF. The CDR3 DNA follows: TGCGCCAGCAGCTGGGAAATGGGCCAGCCCCAGCATTTT.

The table lists this clonotype with many counts. The V gene is TRBV6-5, the J gene TRBJ1-2, with D hard to call. V was pared by 0 bases and J by 7 bases, with 9 bases between. Germline V lookup: CDR1 MNHEY, CDR2 SVGAGI. The CDR3 contains 13 residues. The CDR3 coding sequence is TGTGCCAGCAGTTACTCGGGTGCGGGTGGCTACACCTTC. Protein product: CASSYSGAGGYTF.

This clonotype showed up many times. This CDR3 is CSVAGTGELFF. The CDR3 nucleotides read TGCAGTGTGGCGGGAACCGGGGAGCTGTTTTTT. The chain recombines TRBV20-1 with TRBJ2-2; a possible D gene is TRBD2 (6 bases). Germline V gene sequence: CDR1 DFQATT, CDR2 SNEGSKA (reference sequence). The CDR3 has 11 residues. Between the trimmed V and J ends, which lost 7 bases and 5 bases, there was a span of 8 bases.

The sample holds a few counts of this clonotype. The chain recombines TRBV11-2 with TRBJ2-1; D unclear. V lost 7 bases and J lost 0, with 13 bases in between. Germline values: CDR1 SGHAT, CDR2 FQNNGV. The CDR3 has 15 residues. The CDR3 reads CASTLTLSSYNEQFF. DNA for the CDR3: TGTGCCAGCACCCTGACGTTGAGCTCCTACAATGAGCAGTTCTTC.

This clonotype was recorded at least ten times. The chain is built from TRBV7-2 and TRBJ1-2; 9 bases are a match to TRBD1. J was trimmed by 8 bases and V by 5 bases; bases with no gene match: 6. Germline V gene lookup returns CDR1 SGHTA and CDR2 FQGNSA. The CDR3 consists of 13 residues. CDR3 DNA sequence: TGTGCCAGCAGCGCGGACAGGGGATGGGGCTACACCTTC. Translated, it gives CASSADRGWGYTF. Full variable domain (missing parts from reference TRBV7-2 and TRBJ1-2): GAGVSQSPSNKVTEKGKDVELRCDPISGHTALYWYRQSLGQGLEFLIYFQGNSAPDKSGLPSDRFSAERTGGSVSTLTIQRTQQEDSAVYLCASSADRGWGYTFGSGTRLTVV.

This clonotype has a count of ten or more. The chain is built from TRBV12-3 or TRBV12-4 and TRBJ1-5; D gene unclear. This CDR3 contains 14 residues. V gave up 7 bases and J gave up 5 bases, with 15 bases separating them. The CDR3 loop is CASTLMGGDQPQHF. DNA of the CDR3: TGTGCCAGCACTCTAATGGGCGGCGATCAGCCCCAGCATTTT.

This clonotype was recorded at least ten times. The genes are TRBV4-3 and TRBJ1-1; D unresolved. With 4 bases removed from V and 0 bases from J, the gap between germline ends came to 6 bases. Germline CDR1 is LGHNA and CDR2 is YSLEER. The CDR3 sequence is 13 residues long. In DNA, the CDR3 is TGCGCCAGCAGCCCGAGTCTGAACACTGAAGCTTTCTTT. As protein: CASSPSLNTEAFF.

This clonotype was detected ten times or more. The genes are TRBV5-1 and TRBJ2-7, with a weak D call TRBD1 (6 bases). Trimming left V 4 bases short and J 5 bases short, with 16 bases between. The CDR3 runs to 14 residues. CDR1 is SGHRS, CDR2 YFSETQ, per germline. The CDR3 spells CASSEGGWKNEQYF. The CDR3 nucleotides read TGCGCCAGCAGCGAAGGGGGATGGAAGAACGAGCAGTACTTC.

This clonotype was seen ten or more times. The V call is TRBV7-8, the J call TRBJ1-5; possibly TRBD1 for D (5 bases). V was shortened by 5 bases and J by 4 bases, with 15 bases between the two germline ends. The CDR3 runs 15 residues. The germline gives CDR1 SGHVS, CDR2 FQNEAQ. The CDR3 is CASSPNQGPNQPQHF. In DNA, the CDR3 is TGTGCCAGCAGCCCCAACCAGGGACCAAATCAGCCCCAGCATTTT.

This clonotype was found many times. The chain combines TRBV7-3 with TRBJ2-1, with 9 nucleotides matching TRBD2. Losses at the gene ends were 2 bases for V and 0 bases for J; bases not matched to a gene: 5. The CDR3 runs 17 residues. The germline gives CDR1 SGHTA, CDR2 FQGTGA. The CDR3 nucleotides are TGTGCCAGCAGCTTACGTGGCGGGGGGGCCTCCTACAATGAGCAGTTCTTC. This sequence encodes CASSLRGGGASYNEQFF.

This clonotype was observed at least ten times. This chain uses TRBV5-1 with TRBJ2-5, with D tentatively TRBD1 or TRBD2 (5 bases each). Trimming took 5 bases from V and 2 from J, leaving 16 bases between them. The CDR3 loop spans 15 amino acids. Germline V gene lookup returns CDR1 SGHRS and CDR2 YFSETQ. The CDR3 loop reads CASSHGTNTQETQYF. In DNA, the CDR3 is TGCGCCAGCAGTCACGGGACCAACACTCAAGAGACCCAGTACTTC.

There are a few counts of this clonotype. This chain uses TRBV28 with TRBJ1-4, with D possibly being TRBD1 (5 bases). Germline V lookup: CDR1 MDHEN, CDR2 SYDVKM. V lost 8 bases and J lost 4, with 8 bases in between. This CDR3 is built from 12 residues. The CDR3 loop reads CASVGGNEKLFF. CDR3 bases: TGTGCCAGCGTGGGGGGTAATGAAAAACTGTTTTTT.

This clonotype has at least ten counts. The V and J genes are TRBV3-1 and TRBJ2-7; 9 positions agree with TRBD2. V was clipped by 4 bases and J by 3 bases; unmatched bases: 10. In germline, CDR1 is LGHDT, CDR2 YNNKEL (reference sequence). The CDR3 is made up of 16 amino acids. In nucleotides, the CDR3 is TGTGCCAGCAGCCGTACACCGGGACTAGCCCTCTACGAGCAGTACTTC. Protein sequence: CASSRTPGLALYEQYF.

This clonotype was picked up many times. This CDR3 reads CASRTTASNTGELFF. The CDR3 region has the DNA TGTGCCAGCAGGACGACAGCCTCGAACACCGGGGAGCTGTTTTTT. The chain combines TRBV7-9 with TRBJ2-2; tentatively, D is TRBD1 (5 bases). This CDR3 is built from 15 residues. From germline, CDR1 is SEHNR and CDR2 FQNEAQ (reference sequence). Trimming removed 6 bases from V and 0 bases from J, with 11 bases in between.

This clonotype was seen at least ten times. The chain joins TRBV5-6 to TRBJ1-5, with 9 positions matching TRBD1. V gave up 1 base and J gave up 5 bases; unmatched junction bases: 7. The CDR3 is made up of 16 amino acids. Germline CDR1 and CDR2: SGHDT and YYEEEE. The CDR3 nucleotides read TGTGCCAGCAGCTTGTTCCGGGACAGGGTGGATCAGCCCCAGCATTTT. Amino acids: CASSLFRDRVDQPQHF.

This clonotype was recorded many times. The chain is built from TRBV7-9 and TRBJ2-3, with 9 nucleotides matching TRBD1. This CDR3 has 16 residues. The junction had 9 bases not matched to a gene; V was cut back by 4 bases and J by 4 bases. The germline V gene encodes CDR1 SEHNR and CDR2 FQNEAQ (reference sequence). CDR3: CASSSFGGDRADTQYF. In DNA form, the CDR3 reads TGTGCCAGCAGCTCCTTTGGGGGGGACAGGGCAGATACGCAGTATTTT.

This clonotype was detected many times. V usage is TRBV5-6 and J usage is TRBJ1-2; a weak D match, TRBD1 (5 bases). Trimming took off 4 bases at V and 5 bases at J, with 15 bases between the two ends. The germline V gene encodes CDR1 SGHDT and CDR2 YYEEEE. This CDR3 comprises 14 residues. The CDR3 loop is CASSRQSALYGYTF. DNA for the CDR3: TGTGCCAGCAGCCGACAGTCTGCCTTATATGGCTACACCTTC. The complete variable domain, with remaining parts taken from reference TRBV5-6 and TRBJ1-2, reads DAGVTQSPTHLIKTRGQQVTLRCSPKSGHDTVSWYQQALGQGPQFIFQYYEEEERQRGNFPDRFSGHQFPNYSSELNVNALLLGDSALYLCASSRQSALYGYTFGSGTRLTVV.

The table lists this clonotype with many counts. The chain has TRBV9 and TRBJ2-2; D unclear. Trimming stripped 4 bases from V and 1 base from J, with 14 bases between. Germline V CDR1 and CDR2: SGDLS, YYNGEE. The CDR3 totals 16 residues. The CDR3 spells CASSPTSRLNTGELFF. CDR3 DNA sequence: TGTGCCAGCAGCCCAACTTCTCGATTGAACACCGGGGAGCTGTTTTTT.

This clonotype was recorded many times. The rearrangement uses TRBV5-1 and TRBJ2-2, with a weak D call TRBD1 (6 bases). V gave up 4 bases and J gave up 3 bases, with 16 bases separating them. This CDR3 comprises 16 residues. Germline values: CDR1 SGHRS, CDR2 YFSETQ. The CDR3 nucleotides are TGCGCCAGCAGCGCTGCAGGGGTTTCGGACACCGGGGAGCTGTTTTTT. Its protein product is CASSAAGVSDTGELFF. Using reference TRBV5-1 and TRBJ2-2 for the parts outside the CDR3, the full variable domain is KAGVTQTPRYLIKTRGQQVTLSCSPISGHRSVSWYQQTPGQGLQFLFEYFSETQRNKGNFPGRFSGRQFSNSRSEMNVSTLELGDSALYLCASSAAGVSDTGELFFGEGSRLTVL.

This clonotype showed up many times. V usage is TRBV27 and J usage is TRBJ2-5, with 7 bases fitting TRBD1. Unmatched junction bases numbered 6, after V lost 6 bases and J lost 2 bases. Per germline, CDR1 MNHEY and CDR2 SMNVEV (reference sequence). The CDR3 sequence is 14 residues long. This CDR3 reads CASRTTGWQETQYF. The CDR3 bases are TGTGCCAGCAGGACGACAGGGTGGCAAGAGACCCAGTACTTC.

Of note for this clonotype: Sequence at one end of the junction differs from germline and may be a read error. The chain joins TRBV7-2 to TRBJ1-5; D gene ambiguous. Looked up from germline, CDR1 is SGHTA and CDR2 is FQGNSA. The CDR3 spans 12 residues. The CDR3 here is CASTPGNQPQNF. CDR3 coding DNA: TGTGCCAGCACCCCGGGGAATCAGCCCCAGAATTTT.

This clonotype was seen ten or more times. The chain links TRBV20-1 to TRBJ1-6; 8 bases agree with TRBD1. J lost 9 bases, V lost 3 bases, and 10 bases had no gene match. CDR3 length: 15 residues. The germline CDR1 and CDR2 sequences are DFQATT and SNEGSKA (reference sequence). The CDR3 reads CSASGSGGPGSPLHF. The DNA of the CDR3 is TGCAGTGCTAGTGGTTCAGGGGGCCCGGGTTCACCCCTCCACTTT.

This clonotype occurred many times. The chain is built from TRBV27 and TRBJ1-2, with 9 bases matching TRBD1. This CDR3 contains 14 residues. CDR1 is MNHEY and CDR2 is SMNVEV in the germline V gene (reference sequence). Trimming took 4 bases from V and 5 from J; bases not matched to a gene: 5. Here the CDR3 DNA reads TGTGCCAGCAGTTCGGGGACAGGGCGGTATGGCTACACCTTC. This sequence encodes CASSSGTGRYGYTF.

V usage is TRBV27 and J usage is TRBJ1-2; 7 nucleotides match TRBD1. Germline V gives CDR1 MNHEY, CDR2 SMNVEV (reference sequence). J was trimmed by 4 bases and V by 0 bases; bases with no gene match: 5. This CDR3 region has 15 residues. CDR3 residues: CASSLSTGFRYGYTF. CDR3 sequence (DNA): TGTGCCAGCAGTTTATCGACAGGGTTTCGCTATGGCTACACCTTC.

This clonotype has ten or more counts. The V call is TRBV5-1, the J call TRBJ1-5, with 9 nucleotides matching TRBD1. J lost 7 bases, V lost 4 bases, and 6 bases had no gene match. Germline-derived CDR1 and CDR2 are SGHRS and YFSETQ. The CDR3 covers 14 residues. The CDR3 is CASSIGTGNQPQHF. CDR3 DNA sequence: TGCGCCAGCAGCATTGGGACAGGGAACCAGCCCCAGCATTTT.

This clonotype appeared many times. The J gene is TRBJ2-7, the V gene TRBV5-1; tentative D call: TRBD2 (6 bases). CDR3 length: 14 residues. V shed 4 bases and J shed 6 bases, with 17 bases lying between them. Germline loops: CDR1 SGHRS, CDR2 YFSETQ. The CDR3: CASSPLRETSEQYF. The CDR3, as DNA: TGCGCCAGCAGCCCTCTCCGGGAGACAAGCGAGCAGTACTTC.

This clonotype was recorded at least ten times. The V gene is TRBV20-1, the J gene TRBJ2-1; D perhaps matches TRBD1 (5 bases). The germline V gene has CDR1 DFQATT and CDR2 SNEGSKA (reference sequence). The CDR3 runs to 14 residues. V was pared by 6 bases and J by 0 bases, with 12 bases between. CDR3 residues: CSAETAFSYNEQFF. CDR3 in DNA: TGCAGTGCGGAGACAGCCTTCTCCTACAATGAGCAGTTCTTC.

This clonotype was counted many times. This chain uses TRBV20-1 with TRBJ2-5; TRBD2 aligns across 14 bases. The CDR3 is 15 residues long. The germline CDR1 and CDR2 sequences are DFQATT and SNEGSKA (reference sequence). V gave up 3 bases and J gave up 3 bases; unmatched junction bases: 3. In DNA, the CDR3 is TGCAGTGCTAGGGGACTAGCGGGGGACGAAGAGACCCAGTACTTC. Amino acid sequence: CSARGLAGDEETQYF.